The clone carrying this T cell receptor (beta chain) was seen repeatedly, ten times or more. The antigen is undetermined. The read halts 3 residues ahead of the CDR3 end, with the missing end drawn from the germline J gene. The data derive from a study of T cell clonality in common variable immunodeficiency. This CDR3 has 17 residues. V was trimmed by 0 bases and J by 4 bases, leaving 18 bases between them. Per the germline V gene, CDR1 is MNHNS and CDR2 is SASEGT. Sequencing input was equivalent genomic DNA from CVID and controls. The protocol was immunoSEQ multiplex PCR, while the TCRdb copy is restricted to in-frame clones and leaves out a portion. This sample shows more than 35,000 clones and no singletons; roughly 3% rests with the ten largest. Whole-study results and caveats: CVID subjects showed higher TCRbeta clonality than healthy controls.

Sequencing was performed on peripheral blood mononuclear cells. This clonotype was sampled from a person aged 18-69 years in good health. J is TRBJ1-1 and V is TRBV6-1; weak D call: TRBD1 (5 bases). The sequenced part of the CDR3 DNA is TGTGCCAGCAGTGAAGCTGGGTGGTTCGAGGGGAGCACTGAA. This translates into CASSEAGWFEGSTE. The whole CDR3 region reads CASSEAGWFEGSTEAFF.